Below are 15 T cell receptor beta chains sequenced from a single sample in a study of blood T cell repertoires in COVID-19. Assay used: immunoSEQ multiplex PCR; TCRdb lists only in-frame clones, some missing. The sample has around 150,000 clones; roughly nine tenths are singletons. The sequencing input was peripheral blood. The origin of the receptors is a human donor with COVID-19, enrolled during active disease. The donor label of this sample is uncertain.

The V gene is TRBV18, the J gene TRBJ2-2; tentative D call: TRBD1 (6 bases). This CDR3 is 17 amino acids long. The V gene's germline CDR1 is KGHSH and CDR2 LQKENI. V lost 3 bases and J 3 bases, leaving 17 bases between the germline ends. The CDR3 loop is CASSPVRVRQDTGELFF. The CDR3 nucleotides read TGTGCCAGCTCACCTGTAAGGGTCAGACAGGACACCGGGGAGCTGTTTTTT.

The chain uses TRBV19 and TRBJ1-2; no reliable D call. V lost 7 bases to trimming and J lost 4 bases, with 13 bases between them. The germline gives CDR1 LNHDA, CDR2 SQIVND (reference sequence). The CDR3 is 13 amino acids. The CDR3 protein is CASTSRVFYGYTF. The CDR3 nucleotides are TGTGCCAGTACCAGCCGGGTTTTCTATGGCTACACCTTC.

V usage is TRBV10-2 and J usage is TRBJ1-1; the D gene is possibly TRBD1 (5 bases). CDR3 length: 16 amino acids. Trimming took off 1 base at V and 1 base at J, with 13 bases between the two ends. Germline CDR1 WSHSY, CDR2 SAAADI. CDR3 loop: CASSEWSGAGNTEAFF. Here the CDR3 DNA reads TGCGCCAGCAGTGAGTGGAGCGGGGCCGGGAACACTGAAGCTTTCTTT.

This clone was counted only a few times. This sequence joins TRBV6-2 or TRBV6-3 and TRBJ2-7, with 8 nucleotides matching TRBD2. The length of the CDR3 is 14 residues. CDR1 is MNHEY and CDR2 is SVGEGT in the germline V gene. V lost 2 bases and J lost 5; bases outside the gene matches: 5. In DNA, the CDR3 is TGTGCCAGCAGTTACAGCGGGAGTAGGCACGAGCAGTACTTC. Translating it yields CASSYSGSRHEQYF.

The CDR3 region is CASSIRVNYNEQFF. The CDR3 DNA follows: TGTGCCAGTAGTATCAGGGTTAACTACAATGAGCAGTTCTTC. V usage is TRBV19 and J usage is TRBJ2-1, with D possibly TRBD1 on 5 matching bases. CDR1 LNHDA and CDR2 SQIVND come from the germline V gene (reference sequence). The CDR3 consists of 14 residues. Trimming took off 3 bases at V and 3 bases at J, with 9 bases between the two ends.

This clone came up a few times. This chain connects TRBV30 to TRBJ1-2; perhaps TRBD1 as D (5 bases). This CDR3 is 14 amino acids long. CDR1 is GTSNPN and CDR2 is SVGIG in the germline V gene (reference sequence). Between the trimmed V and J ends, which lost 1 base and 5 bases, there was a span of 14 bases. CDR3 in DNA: TGTGCCTGGAGTGGTTTCCAGGGTCGTTATGGCTACACCTTC. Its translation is CAWSGFQGRYGYTF. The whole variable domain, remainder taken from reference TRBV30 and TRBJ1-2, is SQTIHQWPATLVQPVGSPLSLECTVEGTSNPNLYWYRQAAGRGLQLLFYSVGIGQISSEVPQNLSASRPQDRQFILSSKKLLLSDSGFYLCAWSGFQGRYGYTFGSGTRLTVV.

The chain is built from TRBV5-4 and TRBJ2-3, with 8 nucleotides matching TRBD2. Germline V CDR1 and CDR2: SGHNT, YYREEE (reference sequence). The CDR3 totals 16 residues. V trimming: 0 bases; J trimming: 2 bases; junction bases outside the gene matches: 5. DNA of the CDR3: TGTGCCAGCAGCTTGGCGGCGGGGGGAGACACAGATACGCAGTATTTT. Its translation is CASSLAAGGDTDTQYF. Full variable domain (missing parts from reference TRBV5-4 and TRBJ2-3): ETGVTQSPTHLIKTRGQQVTLRCSSQSGHNTVSWYQQALGQGPQFIFQYYREEENGRGNFPPRFSGLQFPNYSSELNVNALELDDSALYLCASSLAAGGDTDTQYFGPGTRLTVL.

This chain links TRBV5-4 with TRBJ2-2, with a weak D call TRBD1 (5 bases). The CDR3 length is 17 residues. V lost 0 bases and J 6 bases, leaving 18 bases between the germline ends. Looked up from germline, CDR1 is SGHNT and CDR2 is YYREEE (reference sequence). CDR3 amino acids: CASSLDRRRTNAGELFF. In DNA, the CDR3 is TGTGCCAGCAGCTTGGACAGGCGACGAACAAACGCCGGGGAGCTGTTTTTT.

CDR3 nucleotides: TGTGCCAGTAGTTTCCGCAGGGACTCCTCTGGAAACACCATATATTTT. Translation: CASSFRRDSSGNTIYF. The rearrangement links TRBV19 to TRBJ1-3; tentatively, D is TRBD1 (5 bases). The CDR3 runs 16 residues. Trimming cost V 5 bases and J 0 bases, with 14 bases left between them. CDR1 and CDR2 (germline): LNHDA, SQIVND (reference sequence).

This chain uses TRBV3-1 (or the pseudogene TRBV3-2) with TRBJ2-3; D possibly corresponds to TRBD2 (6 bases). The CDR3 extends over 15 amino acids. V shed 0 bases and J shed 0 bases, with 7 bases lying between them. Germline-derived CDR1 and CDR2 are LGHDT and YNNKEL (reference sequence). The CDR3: CASSQEEGSTDTQYF. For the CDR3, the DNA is TGTGCCAGCAGCCAAGAGGAGGGCAGCACAGATACGCAGTATTTT.

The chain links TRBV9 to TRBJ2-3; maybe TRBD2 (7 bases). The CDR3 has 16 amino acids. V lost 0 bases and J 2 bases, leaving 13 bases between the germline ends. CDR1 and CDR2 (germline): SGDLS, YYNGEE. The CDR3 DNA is TGTGCCAGCAGCGTAGCTAGGGGGGGGACCACAGATACGCAGTATTTT. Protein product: CASSVARGGTTDTQYF.

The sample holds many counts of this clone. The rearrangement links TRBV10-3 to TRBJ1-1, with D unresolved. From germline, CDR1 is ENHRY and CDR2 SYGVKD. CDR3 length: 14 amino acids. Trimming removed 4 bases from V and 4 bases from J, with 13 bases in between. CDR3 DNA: TGTGCCATCAGTGCTAAGCAGGAAGCCACTGAAGCTTTCTTT. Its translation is CAISAKQEATEAFF.

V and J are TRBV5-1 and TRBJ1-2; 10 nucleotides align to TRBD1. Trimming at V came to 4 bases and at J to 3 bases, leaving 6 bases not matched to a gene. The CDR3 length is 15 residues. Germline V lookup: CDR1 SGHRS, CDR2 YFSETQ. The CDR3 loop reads CASSGGTGEHYGYTF. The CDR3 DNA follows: TGCGCCAGCAGCGGGGGGACAGGGGAGCACTATGGCTACACCTTC. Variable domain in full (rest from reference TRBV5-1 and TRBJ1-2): KAGVTQTPRYLIKTRGQQVTLSCSPISGHRSVSWYQQTPGQGLQFLFEYFSETQRNKGNFPGRFSGRQFSNSRSEMNVSTLELGDSALYLCASSGGTGEHYGYTFGSGTRLTVV.

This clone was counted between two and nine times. CDR3 sequence: CASSPSRPSGTEAFF. CDR3 coding DNA: TGTGCCAGCAGTCCCTCCCGGCCCTCGGGCACTGAAGCTTTCTTT. The chain combines TRBV28 with TRBJ1-1; D remains unclear. This CDR3 is 15 amino acids long. The ends were cut back, 5 bases at V and 4 bases at J, with 17 bases in the middle. Germline V gene sequence: CDR1 MDHEN, CDR2 SYDVKM.

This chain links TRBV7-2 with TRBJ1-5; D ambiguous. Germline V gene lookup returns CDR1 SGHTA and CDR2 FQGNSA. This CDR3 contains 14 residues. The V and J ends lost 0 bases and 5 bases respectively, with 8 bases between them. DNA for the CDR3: TGTGCCAGCAGCTTAGCGGGCGAATATCAGCCCCAGCATTTT. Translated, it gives CASSLAGEYQPQHF.